The source of this T cell receptor beta chain is a study of cytomegalovirus exposure and HLA in healthy donors. Findings and caveats of the study: Later on, an analysis showed TCR association rates differing by HLA locus, with DRB1 the most and HLA-C the fewest.

Samples came from healthy bone marrow donors. The PCR employed 60 Vbeta primers together with 13 Jbeta primers. Produced via immunoSEQ multiplex PCR; TCRdb's table is partial and in-frame only. The data contain some 150,000 clones, more than 75% of them singletons. This clone has only a few counts. Its cognate antigen is unknown. Trimming removed 0 bases at V and 2 bases at J, with 17 bases between. Looked up from germline, CDR1 is ENHRY and CDR2 is SYGVKD. CDR3 length: 17 residues. The material sequenced was PBMCs. The source is a male donor in good health and CMV-seronegative. The chain is built from TRBV10-3 and TRBJ2-7; D perhaps matches TRBD2 (5 bases). The CDR3 protein is CAISESTARAPTYEQYF. CDR3 DNA: TGTGCCATCAGTGAGTCAACCGCGAGGGCCCCTACCTACGAGCAGTACTTC.